Here is one T cell receptor (beta chain) with its context. No cognate antigen has been identified for it. The input lacks base qualities; no much larger clone sits a single base away. This sample is part of a study of graft-versus-host responses after intestinal transplantation (dated by TCRdb to the early 2020s). The study in broad terms: Multivisceral, liver-intestinal, or isolated intestinal transplants were received by the recipients. All recipients received anti-thymocyte globulin induction followed by maintenance tacrolimus and steroids for around 3 years. Graft-versus-host and host-versus-graft alloreactive T cell clones were tracked in the graft, circulation and bone marrow after intestinal transplantation using bulk TCR-beta CDR3 sequencing. To identify alloreactive clones, pre-transplant mixed lymphocyte reaction products were sequenced and then compared with unstimulated pre-transplant donor and recipient T cells. A cohort of more than 20 intestinal transplant recipients, including one retransplant, was enrolled, and 3 patients lacking pretransplant specimens were excluded. Donor T cell macrochimerism was defined as a peak of at least 4% donor T cells among recipient peripheral blood mononuclear cells. Instead of going to the commercial service, samples from three later patients were sequenced in-house on an Illumina MiSeq and processed with MiXCR.

From its cysteine to its phenylalanine, the CDR3 spans 13 amino acids. CDR3 DNA is the only sequence kept; it has 39 bases, read in frame from the first base. The junction shows trimming of 6 bases on V and 4 bases on J, and the gene matches do not reach 2 bases of it. The germline V gene specifies SGHRS as CDR1 and YFSETQ as CDR2. Broader findings and caveats from the paper: In the allografts of patients with donor T cell macrochimerism, GvH to HvG T cell clonal ratios were high. GvH clones were detected in recipient bone marrow, and some appeared earlier in ileal mucosa or blood, consistent with an intestinal mucosal origin. Early after transplant, declines in HvG clones were associated with peak levels of circulating GvH clones. The relatively low number and heterogeneity of intestinal transplant patients limited the conclusions.

To prepare the library, the immunoSEQ multiplex PCR assay was applied. For most patients, genomic DNA was isolated using the Qiagen DNeasy Blood and Tissue Kit and was shipped frozen to Adaptive Biotechnologies for TCR sequencing. For most patients, high-throughput TCR-beta CDR3 sequencing of genomic DNA was performed by Adaptive Biotechnologies. The authors processed their data as follows. Adaptive's ImmunoSEQ software supplied the TCR sequencing data for about 18 patients, while MiXCR and VDJtools were used to process a few other patients. To correct CD4 versus CD8 sorting errors, any sequence found in both subsets at a frequency ratio below 5:1 was removed. CDR3 nucleotide sequences shared between donor and recipient were removed because their origin could not be assigned. To be classed as alloreactive, a clone needed at least 2-fold expansion over unstimulated cells and a minimum CFSE-low frequency of 0.002% (template counts) or 0.001% (read counts). Clones detected in sequenced pre-transplant spleen, lymph node, or MLR CFSE-low populations of the donor or recipient were defined as mappable. Cumulative frequency of alloreactive clones was calculated as a percentage of all sequences weighted by copy number. TCRdb carries this immuneACCESS record with in-frame sequences only. Its versions omit some clonotypes, under half of them owing to an unresolved V gene in the studies checked, with the rest unexplained. V, J and clone size reflect that table, while D and trimming were determined from the DNA. This sample is represented by about 94,000 clones; roughly nine tenths of them were singletons. The ten largest clones take up 0.5% of the sample.

This sample's time point label indicates: cells obtained before transplantation from donor or recipient. CD3+CD4+ and CD3+CD8+ populations were FACS-sorted from unstimulated pre-transplant donor and recipient cells taken from spleen or lymph nodes. This receptor chain uses TRBV5-1 and TRBJ2-1; 9 central bases correspond to TRBD2. The source material was unstimulated CD8+ T cells sorted from spleen or lymph node cells, sampled before intestinal transplant. The receptor was isolated from a human donor who received an intestinal transplant. Here is the DNA: TGCGCCAGCAAGGCGGGAGGGTACAATGAGCAGTTCTTC. This translates into CASKAGGYNEQFF.